This is a list of T cell receptor beta chains from one sample in a study of T cell responses to AZD1222 COVID-19 vaccine. Clones were read by immunoSEQ multiplex PCR, and TCRdb kept only the in-frame ones, dropping some. This sample has approximately 130,000 clones, with nearly 90% found just once. The sample here was peripheral blood, taken 28 days after the second AZD1222 dose. The source is an adult who received the AZD1222 COVID-19 vaccine. The CDR3 runs from the conserved cysteine through the conserved F or W. Each record gives: D gene, V gene, clone size, J gene, CDR3 DNA, CDR3 protein. D genes are given only for firm matches. The size of a clone is reported for some rows only, either as once, few or many, or as a class for expanded clones.

>TRBD2|TRBV6-4|.|TRBJ2-5
TGTGCCAGCAGTGACCAAGCGGGGGCCCAAGAGACCCAGTACTTC
CASSDQAGAQETQYF
>.|TRBV19|.|TRBJ1-1
TGTGCCAGTAGTCACGGTGCGAGATTGGGGACTGAAGCTTTCTTT
CASSHGARLGTEAFF
>.|TRBV11-1|.|TRBJ2-3
TGTGCCAGCAGCCAGCGCGCAGATACGCAGTATTTT
CASSQRADTQYF
>.|TRBV11-1|.|TRBJ1-1
TGTGCCAGCAGCTTAAGACAGGCGAACACTGAAGCTTTCTTT
CASSLRQANTEAFF
>TRBD1|TRBV7-9|.|TRBJ1-1
TGTGCCAGCAGCTACACAGGGGGCGGAACTGAAGCTTTCTTT
CASSYTGGGTEAFF
>TRBD1|TRBV7-9|once|TRBJ2-7
TGTGCCAGCAGCTTAAGGGACAGGGACTCCTACGAGCAGTACTTC
CASSLRDRDSYEQYF
>TRBD2|TRBV6-4|.|TRBJ2-3
TGTGCCAGCAGTATTCTAGCGGGATCAGATACGCAGTATTTT
CASSILAGSDTQYF
>.|TRBV13|.|TRBJ2-7
TGTGCCAGCAGCTTAGGCCACCAGCAGTACTTC
CASSLGHQQYF
>TRBD1|TRBV12-3/TRBV12-4|.|TRBJ1-2
TGTGCCAGCAGTTTTGGACAGGGGTTTGGCTACACCTTC
CASSFGQGFGYTF
>.|TRBV29-1|few|TRBJ2-5
TGCAGCGTTGTTCCTGTCGGCAGACAAGAGACCCAGTACTTC
CSVVPVGRQETQYF
>.|TRBV23-1|few|TRBJ2-7
TGCGCCAGCAGTCAATCGCGTCGGTCAGGTCGGGCCTACGAGCAGTACTTC
CASSQSRRSGRAYEQYF
>.|TRBV11-3|.|TRBJ1-6
TGTGCCAGCAGCTTAGTCGGGGGGCAGGAGGATTCACCCCTCCACTTT
CASSLVGGQEDSPLHF
>TRBD1|TRBV6-5|.|TRBJ2-1
TGTGCCAGCAGACAGACAGGGGGGAATGAGCAGTTCTTC
CASRQTGGNEQFF
>TRBD1|TRBV30|.|TRBJ1-6
TGTGCCTGGAGGCAGCACAGGGGATCTCGGATTAATTCACCCCTCCACTTT
CAWRQHRGSRINSPLHF
>TRBD1|TRBV19|.|TRBJ1-5
TGTGCCAGTAAGATGACAGGGCGCAATCAGCCCCAGCATTTT
CASKMTGRNQPQHF
>.|TRBV10-3|.|TRBJ1-1
TGTGCCATCAGTGGCCCCTCTTTTAGACTAACTGAAGCTTTCTTT
CAISGPSFRLTEAFF
>.|TRBV19|once|TRBJ1-1
TGTGCCAGTAGTATTGGCAGAGAGGTCACTGAAGCTTTCTTT
CASSIGREVTEAFF
>TRBD2|TRBV13|.|TRBJ2-2
TGTGCCAGCAGCTTTCGGAGTAGCGGGATAGGGGAGCTGTTTTTT
CASSFRSSGIGELFF
>.|TRBV5-6|.|TRBJ2-7
TGTGCCAGCAGCTTTGGCAGCGCCTACGAGCAGTACTTC
CASSFGSAYEQYF
>.|TRBV6-5|once|TRBJ2-4
TGTGCCAGCAGCCGGTTAATAGAAAACATTCAGTACTTC
CASSRLIENIQYF
>.|TRBV12-3/TRBV12-4|.|TRBJ1-2
TGTGCCAGCAGTTTGACAGGCTATGGCTACACCTTC
CASSLTGYGYTF
>.|TRBV19|.|TRBJ2-2
TGTGCCAGCCGGGGAGCCGCGAACACCGGGGAGCTGTTTTTT
CASRGAANTGELFF
>.|TRBV7-6|.|TRBJ2-2
TGTGCCAGCAGCTCGACACCGGGGGCCGGGGAGCTGTTTTTT
CASSSTPGAGELFF
>.|TRBV19|.|TRBJ1-5
TGTGCCAGTAGTATAATCGGGCGCAATCAGCCCCAGCATTTT
CASSIIGRNQPQHF
>.|TRBV19|.|TRBJ1-3
TGTGCCAGTAGCCAGACAGTGACTGGAAACACCATATATTTT
CASSQTVTGNTIYF
>.|TRBV3-1/TRBV3-2|.|TRBJ1-3
TGTGCCAGCAGCCAAGATCTTGCGGTCTCTGGAAACACCATATATTTT
CASSQDLAVSGNTIYF
>.|TRBV28|.|TRBJ2-3
TGTGCCAGCAGTTCGAACCCTAGGACTCAAGACTACACAGATACGCAGTATTTT
CASSSNPRTQDYTDTQYF
>.|TRBV11-3|.|TRBJ2-5
TGTGCCAGCAGCTTAGATCGGCAGTCGGAGACCCAGTACTTC
CASSLDRQSETQYF
>TRBD1|TRBV11-1|few|TRBJ1-1
TGTGCCAGCAGCTATCCCGGGACAGGGCGGGACACTGAAGCTTTCTTT
CASSYPGTGRDTEAFF
>.|TRBV6-6|.|TRBJ1-6
TGTGCCAGCAGCCAACCAACCCTCGGGGGCGATTCACCCCTCCACTTT
CASSQPTLGGDSPLHF
>.|TRBV11-2|.|TRBJ1-2
TGTGCCAGCAGCCCCAGGGGTACCTATGGCTACACCTTC
CASSPRGTYGYTF
>.|TRBV30|.|TRBJ2-6
TGTGCCTGGAGTGTGTCTGGGGCCAACGTCCTGACTTTC
CAWSVSGANVLTF
>.|TRBV7-2|.|TRBJ1-2
TGTGCCAGCAGCTTAGCCGCAGTCAACTATGGCTACACCTTC
CASSLAAVNYGYTF
>.|TRBV19|few|TRBJ1-5
TGTGCCAGTAGTCCGGGCGGAGGCAATCAGCCCCAGCATTTT
CASSPGGGNQPQHF